The 17 T cell receptor beta chains below come from one sample, sequenced in a study of control samples from healthy donors and cancer patients. Method: immunoSEQ multiplex PCR; TCRdb's copy keeps in-frame clones and lacks some. The sample lists 260,000 or so clones, over 75% occurring once. The sample comprised PBMCs. Source of these receptors: a woman aged 55-70 years with lung cancer.

The rearrangement links TRBV19 to TRBJ2-7, with 9 positions matching TRBD1. The junction had 14 bases not matched to a gene; V was cut back by 4 bases and J by 7 bases. The CDR3 has 16 residues. Germline V lookup: CDR1 LNHDA, CDR2 SQIVND (reference sequence). The CDR3 DNA is TGTGCCAGTAGTAGCCTTCGCTCGACAGGGGGGTATGAGCAGTACTTC. It yields the protein CASSSLRSTGGYEQYF.

This rearrangement joins TRBV28 to TRBJ2-1, with 8 nucleotides matching TRBD2. The CDR3 sequence is 16 residues long. The germline gives CDR1 MDHEN, CDR2 SYDVKM. After removal of 4 bases from V and 2 bases from J, the junction contained 7 bases not matched to a gene. The CDR3 sequence is CASSSLAGGTYNEQFF. DNA for the CDR3: TGTGCCAGCAGTTCCCTCGCGGGAGGCACCTACAATGAGCAGTTCTTC.

CDR3 DNA: TGTGCCAGCAGTGATCAAGGGACAGCCTACAAGTATGGCTACACCTTC. It encodes CASSDQGTAYKYGYTF. The chain couples TRBV2 to TRBJ1-2; 7 nucleotides match TRBD1. With V trimmed by 3 bases and J by 5 bases, 12 bases remained unmatched. The CDR3 sequence is 16 residues long. Germline assignment: CDR1 SNHLY and CDR2 FYNNEI.

V gene TRBV12-3 or TRBV12-4 combines with J gene TRBJ2-1, with D possibly called TRBD1 or TRBD2 (5 bases each). The CDR3 length is 13 residues. Trimming pared 5 bases from V and 3 bases from J, leaving 8 bases between. The DNA for the CDR3 is TGTGCCAGCAGTGGGGGAATCTACAATGAGCAGTTCTTC. Translated: CASSGGIYNEQFF.

This clone occurred once. Other DNA sequences in the same sample also yield this CDR3. The genes are TRBV7-3 and TRBJ2-2; TRBD1 matches at 11 bases. The germline V gene has CDR1 SGHTA and CDR2 FQGTGA. V was clipped by 5 bases and J by 4 bases; unmatched bases: 9. This CDR3 contains 17 residues. CDR3 loop: CASSHRGDRGFTGELFF. The CDR3 DNA follows: TGTGCCAGCAGCCACCGGGGGGACAGGGGGTTCACCGGGGAGCTGTTTTTT.

This chain links TRBV9 with TRBJ2-2; D is uncertain. The length of the CDR3 is 15 residues. V dropped 0 bases and J dropped 2 bases, with 8 bases sitting between them. Germline loops: CDR1 SGDLS, CDR2 YYNGEE. CDR3 amino acids: CASSVEAGNTGELFF. CDR3 DNA: TGTGCCAGCAGCGTAGAAGCAGGAAACACCGGGGAGCTGTTTTTT.

V is TRBV9 and J is TRBJ1-3; D call uncertain. V lost 0 bases, J lost 2 bases, and 9 bases lay in between. Germline V gene data show CDR1 as SGDLS and CDR2 as YYNGEE. The CDR3 runs to 15 residues. The DNA of the CDR3 is TGTGCCAGCAGCGTAGCCCCCCGAGCTGGAAACACCATATATTTT. It encodes CASSVAPRAGNTIYF.

This rearrangement joins TRBV6-6 to TRBJ2-7, with D maybe TRBD1 (5 bases). The CDR3 has 15 amino acids. V was shortened by 2 bases and J by 2 bases, with 13 bases between the two germline ends. Germline V lookup: CDR1 MNHNY, CDR2 SVGAGI (reference sequence). DNA of the CDR3: TGTGCCAGCAGTTACGGCCAGGGTAACGCCTACGAGCAGTACTTC. Translating gives CASSYGQGNAYEQYF.

J is TRBJ2-7 and V is TRBV5-1; no definite D call. The CDR3 extends over 15 amino acids. V shed 0 bases and J shed 4 bases, with 14 bases lying between them. The germline V gene has CDR1 SGHRS and CDR2 YFSETQ. As DNA, the CDR3 is TGCGCCAGCAGCTTGGAGCTGGGGTGGGCTTACGAGCAGTACTTC. This translates into CASSLELGWAYEQYF.

This chain uses TRBV4-1 with TRBJ2-1; TRBD2 matches 8 bases. The ends lost 3 bases at V and 8 bases at J; junction bases unmatched: 12. The CDR3 runs to 16 residues. Germline V gene lookup returns CDR1 MGHRA and CDR2 YSYEKL. The CDR3 coding sequence is TGCGCCAGCAGCCAGTTCGGGGGGGCGCAATCCGATGAGCAGTTCTTC. It specifies CASSQFGGAQSDEQFF.

This chain connects TRBV5-1 to TRBJ1-4; no clear D. Looked up from germline, CDR1 is SGHRS and CDR2 is YFSETQ. The V gene lost 1 base and the J gene lost 8 bases, with 12 bases spanning the gap. The CDR3 runs 14 residues. CDR3 loop: CASSLIEGREKLFF. The CDR3, as DNA: TGCGCCAGCAGCTTGATAGAGGGCAGAGAAAAACTGTTTTTT. Drawing the rest from reference TRBV5-1 and TRBJ1-4, the complete variable domain is KAGVTQTPRYLIKTRGQQVTLSCSPISGHRSVSWYQQTPGQGLQFLFEYFSETQRNKGNFPGRFSGRQFSNSRSEMNVSTLELGDSALYLCASSLIEGREKLFFGSGTQLSVL.

The chain combines TRBV10-2 with TRBJ2-1; 8 nucleotides agree with TRBD2. The germline V gene encodes CDR1 WSHSY and CDR2 SAAADI. The V and J ends lost 11 bases and 7 bases, in that order; junction bases with no gene match: 22. The CDR3 consists of 17 residues. The CDR3 DNA is TGCGCCCCCCGTCCGGGGGGCGGGGGGACCGGGTCGAATGAGCAGTTCTTC. It codes for CAPRPGGGGTGSNEQFF.

The gene calls are TRBV12-3 or TRBV12-4 and TRBJ1-1, with D possibly matching TRBD1 (6 bases). V lost 4 bases and J 10 bases, leaving 10 bases between the germline ends. This CDR3 contains 11 residues. The CDR3 sequence is CASSWEGGAFF. DNA for the CDR3: TGTGCCAGCAGTTGGGAGGGGGGAGCTTTCTTT.

This clone was detected only once. The CDR3 loop is CAWRGGFLDRTGNTIYF. The CDR3 DNA sequence: TGTGCCTGGAGGGGGGGGTTTCTCGACAGGACGGGAAACACCATATATTTT. This sequence joins TRBV30 and TRBJ1-3; TRBD1 might be the D (6 bases). The CDR3 extends over 17 amino acids. Trimming took off 3 bases at V and 4 bases at J, with 22 bases between the two ends. The germline CDR1 and CDR2 sequences are GTSNPN and SVGIG (reference sequence).

The chain joins TRBV12-3 or TRBV12-4 to TRBJ2-3; 9 bases agree with TRBD2. The CDR3 loop spans 13 amino acids. V lost 3 bases and J lost 6; bases outside the gene matches: 1. CDR3 protein: CASSFAGGDTQYF. The CDR3 nucleotides read TGTGCCAGCAGTTTTGCGGGAGGGGATACGCAGTATTTT.

This clone was recorded only once. The genes are TRBV5-8 and TRBJ2-2, with D possibly TRBD2 on 5 matching bases. V shed 4 bases and J shed 3 bases, with 25 bases lying between them. Germline CDR1 is SGHTS and CDR2 is YDEGEE. This CDR3 comprises 19 residues. CDR3 in amino acids: CASSPSRWEPGGYTGELFF. CDR3 coding DNA: TGTGCCAGCAGCCCCAGTAGGTGGGAGCCCGGAGGATACACCGGGGAGCTGTTTTTT.

The chain joins TRBV28 to TRBJ1-2; no definite D call. CDR1 is MDHEN, CDR2 SYDVKM, per germline. This CDR3 spans 13 amino acids. Trimming removed 3 bases at V and 5 bases at J, with 10 bases between. Here the CDR3 reads CASSFQNLYGYTF. Here the CDR3 DNA reads TGTGCCAGCAGTTTCCAAAACCTGTATGGCTACACCTTC.